Ten or more counts support the clone carrying this T cell receptor beta chain. What it binds is not known. The CDR3 extends 3 residues past the end of the read, so its final part is completed from the germline J gene. TCRdb's table, derived via immunoSEQ multiplex PCR, lists solely in-frame clones and lacks some. The repertoire consists of tens of thousands of clones, none detected only once. This specimen comes from a study of T cell clonality in common variable immunodeficiency. Overall study findings and caveats: Links between repertoire features and CVID complications were heterogeneity-limited. Fewer TCRbeta clones were shared among CVID subjects than controls.

J gave up 7 bases and V 4 bases, and 6 bases lay outside the gene matches. From germline, CDR1 is DFQATT and CDR2 SNEGSKA (reference sequence). The length of the CDR3 is 13 residues. The sequenced sample consisted of peripheral blood mononuclear cells. The chain is built from TRBV20-1 and TRBJ2-1; 8 bases are a match to TRBD1. The TCR originated in a person aged 18 to 70 in good health. The sequenced part of the CDR3 DNA is TGCAGTGCTACCCAGGGGGCTCGGAATGAG. Its protein is CSATQGARNE. The entire CDR3 protein is CSATQGARNEQFF.